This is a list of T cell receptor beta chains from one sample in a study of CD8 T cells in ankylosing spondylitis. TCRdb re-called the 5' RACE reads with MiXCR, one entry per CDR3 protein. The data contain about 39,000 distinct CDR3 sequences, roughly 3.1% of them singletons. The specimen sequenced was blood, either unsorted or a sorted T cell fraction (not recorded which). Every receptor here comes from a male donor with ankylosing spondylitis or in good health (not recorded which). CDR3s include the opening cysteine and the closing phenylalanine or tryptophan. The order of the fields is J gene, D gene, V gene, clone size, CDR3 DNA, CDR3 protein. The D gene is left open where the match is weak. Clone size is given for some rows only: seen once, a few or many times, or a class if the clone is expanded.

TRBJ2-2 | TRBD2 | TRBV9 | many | TGTGCCAGCAGCTTAAATAGCGGGAGAAACACCGGGGAGCTGTTTTTT | CASSLNSGRNTGELFF
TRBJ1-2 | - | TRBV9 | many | TGTGCCAGCAGCGTAGCGGCTGGGGCCAACTATGGCTACACCTTC | CASSVAAGANYGYTF
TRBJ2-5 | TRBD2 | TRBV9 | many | TGTGCCAGCAGCGTGACGGGACTAGCGGGAGAGACCCAGTACTTC | CASSVTGLAGETQYF
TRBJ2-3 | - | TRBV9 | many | TGTGCCAGCAGCGTAAATCTGGGCACAGATACGCAGTATTTT | CASSVNLGTDTQYF
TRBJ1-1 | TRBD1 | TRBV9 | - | TGTGCCAGCAGCCCCGGGCAGGGGGCAATGAACACTGAAGCTTTCTTT | CASSPGQGAMNTEAFF
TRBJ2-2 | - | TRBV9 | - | TGTGCCAGCAGCGTAGGAACAAGACCCAGCGGGGAGCTGTTTTTT | CASSVGTRPSGELFF
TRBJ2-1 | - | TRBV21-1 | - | TGTGCCAGCAGCCCAGGGTCCCAGCGATTGGGTGAGCAGTTCTTC | CASSPGSQRLGEQFF
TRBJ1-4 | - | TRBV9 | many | TGTGCCAGCAGCGGGGGAAACCATGAAAAACTGTTTTTT | CASSGGNHEKLFF
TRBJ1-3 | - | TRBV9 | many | TGTGCCAGCAGCGTAGAGGGCACCTTCGGTGGAAACACCATATATTTT | CASSVEGTFGGNTIYF
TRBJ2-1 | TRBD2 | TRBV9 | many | TGTGCCAGCAGCGGCGGACTAGCGGGGGTCAATGAGCAGTTCTTC | CASSGGLAGVNEQFF
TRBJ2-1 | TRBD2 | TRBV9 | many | TGTGCCAGCAGCGTTTATGGGGAGGGCCGGGACAATGAGCAGTTCTTC | CASSVYGEGRDNEQFF
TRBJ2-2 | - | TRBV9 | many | TGTGCCAGCAGCGAGGGAGGGGGTCCGAACACCGGGGAGCTGTTTTTT | CASSEGGGPNTGELFF
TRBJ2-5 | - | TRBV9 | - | TGTGCCAGCAGCGTCGCGATCCAAGAGACCCAGTACTTC | CASSVAIQETQYF
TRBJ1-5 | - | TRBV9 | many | TGTGCCAGCAGCGTAGGGAGCAATCAGCCCCAGCATTTT | CASSVGSNQPQHF
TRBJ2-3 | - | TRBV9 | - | TGTGCCAGCAGCGTAGCTTGCGTCAGAGATACGCAGTATTTT | CASSVACVRDTQYF
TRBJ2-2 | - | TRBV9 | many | TGTGCCAGCAGCGTAGGGTTGGCGAACACCGGGGAGCTGTTTTTT | CASSVGLANTGELFF
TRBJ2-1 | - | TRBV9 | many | TGTGCCAGCTGGGACGGGTACAATGAGCAGTTCTTC | CASWDGYNEQFF
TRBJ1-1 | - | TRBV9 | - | TGTGCCAGCACTCCCCGACAGACGAACACTGAAGCTTTCTTT | CASTPRQTNTEAFF
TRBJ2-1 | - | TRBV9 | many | TGTGCCAGCAGCGTAGTCGCGGGCGGGGCCGTCAATGAGCAGTTCTTC | CASSVVAGGAVNEQFF
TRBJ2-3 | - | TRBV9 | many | TGTGCCAGCAGCGTAGGTGGTAGACACCGTAGCACAGATACGCAGTATTTT | CASSVGGRHRSTDTQYF
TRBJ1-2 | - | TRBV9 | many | TGTGCCAGCAGCGCTTCCCAGAACTATGGCTACACCTTC | CASSASQNYGYTF
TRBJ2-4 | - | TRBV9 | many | TGTGCCAGCAGCAGGAGCGAAAACATTCAGTACTTC | CASSRSENIQYF
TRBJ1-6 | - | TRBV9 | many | TGTGCCAGCAGCGTAGGGAGGAGCTCCTATAATTCACCCCTCCACTTT | CASSVGRSSYNSPLHF
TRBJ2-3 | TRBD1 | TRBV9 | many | TGTGCCAGCAGAGGGACAGGGCCCGGGGATACGCAGTATTTT | CASRGTGPGDTQYF
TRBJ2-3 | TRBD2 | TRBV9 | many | TGTGCCAGCAGCGCCGGGGGGGCCGGGGCAGATACGCAGTATTTT | CASSAGGAGADTQYF
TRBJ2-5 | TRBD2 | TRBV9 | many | TGTGCCAGCAGCGGAAAGATCGGACTAGCGGGGGGGGAAGAGACCCAGTACTTC | CASSGKIGLAGGEETQYF
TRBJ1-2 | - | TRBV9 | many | TGTGCCAGCACCCAGGAGCCGGGCGGCGGCTATGGCTACACCTTC | CASTQEPGGGYGYTF
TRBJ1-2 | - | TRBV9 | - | TGTGCCAGCAGCGTAGGGGGCAGGGGAGTCTATGGCTACACCTTC | CASSVGGRGVYGYTF
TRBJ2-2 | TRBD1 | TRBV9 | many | TGTGCCAGCAGCGGACAGGGGGCTGGCGGGGAGCTGTTTTTT | CASSGQGAGGELFF
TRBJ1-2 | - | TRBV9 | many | TGCGCCAGCAGCGTAAATCGGGGTAGTGGCTACACCTTC | CASSVNRGSGYTF
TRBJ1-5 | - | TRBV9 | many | TGTGCCAGCAGCGCAACTGGGGCCGTAGGCCAGCCCCAGCATTTT | CASSATGAVGQPQHF
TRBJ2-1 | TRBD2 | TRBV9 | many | TGTGCCAGCAGCGGACTAGCGGGAGTCGGTGAGCAGTTCTTC | CASSGLAGVGEQFF
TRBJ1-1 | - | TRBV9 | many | TGTGCCAGCAGCGGCGGGGACCGGAACACTGAAGCTTTCTTT | CASSGGDRNTEAFF
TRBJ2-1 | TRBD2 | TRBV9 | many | TGTGCCAGCAGCGTAGCTAGCGGGGGTTGGAATGAGCAGTTCTTC | CASSVASGGWNEQFF
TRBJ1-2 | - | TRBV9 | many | TGTGCCAGCAGCGTGGATAGGGGCGGTGGCTACACCTTC | CASSVDRGGGYTF
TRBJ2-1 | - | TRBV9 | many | TGTGCCAGCAGCGTAGACCCGGGGGTCAACAATGAGCAGTTCTTC | CASSVDPGVNNEQFF
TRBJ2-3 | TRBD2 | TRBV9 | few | TGTGCCAGCAGCGTAGCCAGCGGGGCCGCAGATACGCAGTATTTT | CASSVASGAADTQYF
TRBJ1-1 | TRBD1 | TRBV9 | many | TGTGCCAGCAGCGCCCAGGGGGCGTTCACTGAAGCTTTCTTT | CASSAQGAFTEAFF
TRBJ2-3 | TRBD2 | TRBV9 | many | TGTGCCAGCAGCGTTATAGCGGGGGGTACAGATACGCAGTATTTT | CASSVIAGGTDTQYF
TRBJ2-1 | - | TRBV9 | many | TGTGCCAGCAGCGTAGTGGCAGCTATACGCAATGAGCAGTTCTTC | CASSVVAAIRNEQFF
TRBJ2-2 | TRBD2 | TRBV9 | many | TGTGCCAGCAGCCCCAGTTCAAGCGGGAGAAGGGACGGGGAGCTGTTTTTT | CASSPSSSGRRDGELFF
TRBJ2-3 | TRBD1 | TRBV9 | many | TGTGCCAGCAGCGTTTTCGACAGGGGCCTCACAGATACGCAGTATTTT | CASSVFDRGLTDTQYF
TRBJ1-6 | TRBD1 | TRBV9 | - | TGTGCCAGCAGCGTTGGAGGGGGCGCGTCACCCCTCCACTTT | CASSVGGGASPLHF
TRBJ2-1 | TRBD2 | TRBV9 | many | TGTGCCAGCAGCCTGACTAGCGGGAGGTCCTACAATGAGCAGTTCTTC | CASSLTSGRSYNEQFF
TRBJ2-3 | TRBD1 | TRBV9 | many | TGTGCCAGCAGCCCGGGACAGGGAGGGGATACGCAGTATTTT | CASSPGQGGDTQYF
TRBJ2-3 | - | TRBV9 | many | TGTGCCAGCAGCGTAGGTGAGCGGACCCGCACAGATACGCAGTATTTT | CASSVGERTRTDTQYF
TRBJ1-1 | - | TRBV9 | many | TGTGCCAGCGGCAGGGACCTGAACACTGAAGCTTTCTTT | CASGRDLNTEAFF
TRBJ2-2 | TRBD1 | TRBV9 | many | TGTGCCAGCAGCCCCAGGGGGATTAGTTCCGGGGAGCTGTTTTTT | CASSPRGISSGELFF